This passage covers 5 T cell receptor beta chains from one sample sequenced in a study of identical twins. TCRdb reanalysed the 5' RACE reads using MiXCR and keeps one entry per CDR3 protein. The profile shows approximately 210,000 distinct CDR3 sequences, less than 20% of them singletons. This same sample was also taken into another study, of T cells expressing NK-cell markers.

The sequenced material came from CD8+ T cells sorted from blood. Receptor source: a woman in her late teens or twenties in good health.

The genes are TRBV5-1 and TRBJ2-7; maybe TRBD2 (6 bases). The V end was cut by 5 bases, the J end by 0 bases, with 9 bases between. The CDR3 covers 13 residues. Germline V CDR1 and CDR2: SGHRS, YFSETQ. This chain's CDR3 is CASRDYNSYEQYF. The CDR3 DNA reads as TGCGCCAGCAGGGACTACAACTCCTACGAGCAGTACTTC.

V and J are TRBV15 and TRBJ2-2; D ambiguous. This CDR3 has 14 residues. Trimming removed 1 base at V and 1 base at J, with 4 bases between. From germline, CDR1 is LNHNV and CDR2 YYDKDF (reference sequence). The CDR3 loop is CATSRVQNTGELFF. The CDR3 DNA is TGTGCCACCAGCAGAGTACAGAACACCGGGGAGCTGTTTTTT.

The V call is TRBV6-1, the J call TRBJ1-4; TRBD1 might be the D (6 bases). CDR1 is MNHNS, CDR2 SASEGT, per germline. Trimming took 6 bases from V and 5 from J, leaving 13 bases between them. The CDR3 spans 14 residues. Written as DNA, the CDR3 is TGTGCCAGCAGCCCTATGGGGGCGAATGAAAAACTGTTTTTT. Translated: CASSPMGANEKLFF.

This clonotype was counted between two and nine times. The chain combines TRBV27 with TRBJ2-7, with TRBD1 matching over 11 bases. Germline V gives CDR1 MNHEY, CDR2 SMNVEV (reference sequence). Unmatched junction bases numbered 5, after V lost 2 bases and J lost 2 bases. The CDR3 extends over 16 amino acids. This CDR3 reads CASSLVKGQGAYEQYF. The CDR3 DNA reads TGTGCCAGCAGTTTAGTTAAGGGACAGGGGGCCTACGAGCAGTACTTC.

This CDR3 is CASSPRTRGDEQFF. The CDR3 nucleotides are TGTGCCAGCAGCCCCCGGACTAGAGGGGATGAGCAGTTCTTC. The chain joins TRBV3-1 to TRBJ2-1, with TRBD2 identical over 7 bases. The CDR3 is 14 amino acids. Germline V gene data show CDR1 as LGHDT and CDR2 as YNNKEL (reference sequence). J was trimmed by 8 bases and V by 4 bases; bases with no gene match: 8.